This TCR beta chain originates from a study of OX40 agonist ivuxolimab in advanced cancers. About the study: Intravenous ivuxolimab at 0.01 to 10 mg/kg was given to patients every 2 weeks. Patients were 82.7% male with ages about 23 to 90, mean about 54. General observations from the study: A proportion of nonresponders additionally exhibited low normalized T-cell clonal expansion.

Here immunoSEQ multiplex PCR was the method, and the copy in TCRdb shows in-frame clones only, minus some. The repertoire holds around 99,000 clones, with under 95% as singletons. Regarding this clone: Its antigen is as yet unknown.

Germline loops: CDR1 SGHRS, CDR2 YFSETQ. Trimming stripped 5 bases from V and 6 bases from J, with 18 bases between. The CDR3 is 14 residues long. V usage is TRBV5-1 and J usage is TRBJ2-7; D may be TRBD2 (6 bases). The source was CD4+ or CD8+ T cells sorted from blood, collected in a trial of the OX40 agonist ivuxolimab. This sequence was found in an adult with an advanced solid tumor such as melanoma, head and neck, liver or kidney cancer. CDR3 DNA: TGCGCCAGCAGAGGAACCTCGGGACTGTCCGAGCAGTACTTC. It yields the protein CASRGTSGLSEQYF. The complete variable domain, with remaining parts taken from reference TRBV5-1 and TRBJ2-7, reads KAGVTQTPRYLIKTRGQQVTLSCSPISGHRSVSWYQQTPGQGLQFLFEYFSETQRNKGNFPGRFSGRQFSNSRSEMNVSTLELGDSALYLCASRGTSGLSEQYFGPGTRLTVT.